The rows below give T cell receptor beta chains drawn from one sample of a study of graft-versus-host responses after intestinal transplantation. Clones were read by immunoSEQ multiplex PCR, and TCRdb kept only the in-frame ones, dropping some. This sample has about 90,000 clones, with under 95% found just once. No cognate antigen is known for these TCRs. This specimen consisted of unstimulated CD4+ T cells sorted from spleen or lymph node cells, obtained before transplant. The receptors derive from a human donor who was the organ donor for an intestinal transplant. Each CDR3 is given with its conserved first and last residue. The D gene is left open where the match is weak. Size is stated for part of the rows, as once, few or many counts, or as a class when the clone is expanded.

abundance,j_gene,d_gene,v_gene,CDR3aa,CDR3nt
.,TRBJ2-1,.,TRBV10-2,CASRRLGSNEQFF,TGCGCCAGCAGGAGACTTGGAAGCAATGAGCAGTTCTTC
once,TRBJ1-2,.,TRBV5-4,CASSLSGANYGYTF,TGTGCCAGCAGCTTGTCGGGGGCTAACTATGGCTACACCTTC
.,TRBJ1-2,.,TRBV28,CASSLGGYGYTF,TGTGCCAGCAGTTTGGGAGGTTATGGCTACACCTTC
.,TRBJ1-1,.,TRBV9,CASSVAGVKNTEAFF,TGTGCCAGCAGCGTTGCGGGGGTTAAAAACACTGAAGCTTTCTTT
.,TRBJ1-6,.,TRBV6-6,CASSLNSPLHF,TGTGCCAGCAGTCTCAATTCACCCCTCCACTTT
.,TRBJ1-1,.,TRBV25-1,CASGRTENTEAFF,TGTGCCAGCGGCAGGACAGAGAACACTGAAGCTTTCTTT
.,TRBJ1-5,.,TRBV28,CASRAGLMRLNQPQHF,TGTGCCAGCAGGGCAGGGTTAATGAGGTTAAATCAGCCCCAGCATTTT
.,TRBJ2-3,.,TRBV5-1,CASSLQGDTQYF,TGCGCCAGCAGCTTGCAGGGGGATACGCAGTATTTT
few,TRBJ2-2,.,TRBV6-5,CASSRNTGELFF,TGTGCCAGCAGTCGTAACACCGGGGAGCTGTTTTTT
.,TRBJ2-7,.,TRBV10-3,CAISLGGDRYEQYF,TGTGCCATCAGTTTAGGGGGGGACCGCTACGAGCAGTACTTC
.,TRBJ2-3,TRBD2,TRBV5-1,CASSLGGLAGGPDTQYF,TGCGCCAGCAGCTTGGGGGGACTAGCGGGAGGGCCAGATACGCAGTATTTT
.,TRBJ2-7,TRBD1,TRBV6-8,CASSCGQGADGVSYEQYF,TGTGCCAGCAGTTGCGGACAGGGGGCGGATGGGGTCTCCTACGAGCAGTACTTC
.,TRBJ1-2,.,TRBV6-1,CASSKGQPSYVYGYTF,TGTGCCAGCAGTAAAGGACAGCCGTCATACGTTTATGGCTACACCTTC
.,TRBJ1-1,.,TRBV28,CASTPSRGLGTEAFF,TGTGCCAGCACCCCTAGTCGGGGTCTCGGGACTGAAGCTTTCTTT
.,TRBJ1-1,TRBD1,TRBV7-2,CASSPRTGWTEAFF,TGTGCCAGCAGCCCCAGGACAGGATGGACTGAAGCTTTCTTT
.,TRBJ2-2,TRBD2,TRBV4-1,CASSQDPPHATSGDGELFF,TGCGCCAGCAGCCAAGATCCCCCCCACGCCACTAGCGGGGACGGGGAGCTGTTTTTT
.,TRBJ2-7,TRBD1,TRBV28,CASSLDGTGAYEQYF,TGTGCCAGCAGTTTAGACGGGACAGGGGCCTACGAGCAGTACTTC
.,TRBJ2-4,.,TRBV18,CASSGDITGKENIQYF,TGTGCCAGCTCCGGGGACATTACAGGGAAGGAGAACATTCAGTACTTC
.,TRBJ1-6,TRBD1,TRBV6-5,CASTVNGDRASPLHF,TGTGCCAGCACCGTTAATGGAGACAGGGCTTCACCCCTCCACTTT
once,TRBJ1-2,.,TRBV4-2,CASSQDIRDSAYGYTF,TGTGCCAGCAGCCAAGATATAAGGGACTCGGCTTATGGCTACACCTTC
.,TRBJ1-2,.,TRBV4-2,CASSQELLGRGNYGYTF,TGTGCCAGCAGCCAAGAGTTATTGGGCAGGGGTAACTATGGCTACACCTTC
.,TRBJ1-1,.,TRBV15,CATSSDRGTNEAFF,TGTGCCACCAGCAGCGATCGCGGAACCAATGAAGCTTTCTTT
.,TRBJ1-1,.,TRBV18,CASSPPNTQGRNTEAFF,TGTGCCAGCTCACCACCGAACACACAGGGTAGGAACACTGAAGCTTTCTTT
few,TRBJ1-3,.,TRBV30,CAWKVRASGNTIYF,TGTGCCTGGAAGGTCAGGGCCTCTGGAAACACCATATATTTT
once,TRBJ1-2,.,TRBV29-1,CSVAEIAGNYGYTF,TGCAGCGTTGCCGAGATTGCCGGGAACTATGGCTACACCTTC
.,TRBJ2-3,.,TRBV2,CASSELRPGLIDTQYF,TGTGCCAGCAGTGAGTTGCGGCCGGGTCTCATAGATACGCAGTATTTT
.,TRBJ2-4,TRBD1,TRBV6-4,CASSDPPTTRTGVEKNIQYF,TGTGCCAGCAGTGACCCTCCGACTACTCGGACAGGGGTGGAAAAAAACATTCAGTACTTC
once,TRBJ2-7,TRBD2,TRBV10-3,CAITSGGATYEQYF,TGTGCCATCACTAGCGGGGGGGCAACCTACGAGCAGTACTTC
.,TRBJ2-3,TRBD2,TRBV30,CAWSVRSSGRSTDTQYF,TGTGCCTGGAGTGTACGGTCTAGCGGGAGGAGCACAGATACGCAGTATTTT
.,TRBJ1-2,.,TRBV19,CASSVWGVLGYTF,TGTGCCAGTAGTGTGTGGGGAGTACTCGGCTACACCTTC
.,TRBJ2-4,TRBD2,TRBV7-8,CASSALAGGNYLAKNIQYF,TGTGCCAGCAGCGCCCTAGCGGGAGGGAACTATCTAGCCAAAAACATTCAGTACTTC
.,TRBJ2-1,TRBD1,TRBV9,CASSVFSLRDRMIGEQFF,TGTGCCAGCAGCGTATTCAGCCTCCGGGACAGGATGATCGGTGAGCAGTTCTTC
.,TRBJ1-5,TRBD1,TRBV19,CASSTVQGGHQPQHF,TGTGCCAGTAGTACGGTGCAGGGGGGTCATCAGCCCCAGCATTTT
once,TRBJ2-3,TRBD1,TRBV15,CATSRGRRGRIYTQYF,TGTGCCACCAGCAGAGGTCGTAGGGGGCGAATATATACGCAGTATTTT
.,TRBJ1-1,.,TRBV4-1,CASSKEVWQTEAFF,TGCGCCAGCAGCAAAGAGGTCTGGCAGACTGAAGCTTTCTTT
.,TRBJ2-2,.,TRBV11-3,CASSFYGGNTGELFF,TGTGCCAGCAGCTTCTACGGGGGAAACACCGGGGAGCTGTTTTTT
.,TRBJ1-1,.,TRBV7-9,CASSLDPRAVNTEAFF,TGTGCCAGCAGCTTAGATCCCAGGGCTGTGAACACTGAAGCTTTCTTT
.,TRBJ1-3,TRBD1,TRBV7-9,CASPGQGEPGNTIYF,TGTGCCAGTCCCGGACAGGGTGAACCTGGAAACACCATATATTTT
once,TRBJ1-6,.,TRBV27,CASSFDGGDSSWDSPLHF,TGTGCCAGCAGTTTCGATGGAGGGGATAGTAGTTGGGATTCACCCCTCCACTTT
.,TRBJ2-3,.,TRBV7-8,CASSVRTAQYF,TGTGCCAGCAGCGTCCGGACTGCGCAGTATTTT
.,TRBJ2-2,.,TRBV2,CASGGLTNTGELFF,TGTGCCAGCGGGGGACTGACGAACACCGGGGAGCTGTTTTTT
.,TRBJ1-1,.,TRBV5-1,CASSLQENTEAFF,TGCGCCAGCAGCCTACAGGAAAACACTGAAGCTTTCTTT